The clone carrying this T cell receptor beta chain was observed a few times. Its antigen is not identified. This CDR3 spans 13 amino acids. The germline V gene encodes CDR1 MDHEN and CDR2 SYDVKM. V lost 6 bases and J lost 5, with 11 bases in between. TCRdb redid the calling of the 5' RACE reads with MiXCR, one entry per CDR3 protein. Here the sample spans about 320,000 distinct CDR3 sequences, approximately 15% being singletons. This sample stems from a study of T-cell memory formation after mild COVID-19. Study-wide results and caveats: Contracting CD8+ clones were enriched in EMRA, CD4+ mainly in CM and EM.

The V gene is TRBV28, the J gene TRBJ1-5; no clear D. The sample was PBMCs or a T cell subset sorted from them (not recorded which). The receptor was derived from a man between 18 and 29 years old who had mild COVID-19 (a few samples of this study predate the infection). Cell type and time point are not known. The CDR3 DNA is TGTGCCAGCAGGACGTACATAGATCAGCCCCAGCATTTT. As protein: CASRTYIDQPQHF.